The 13 T cell receptor beta chains below were found in one sample sequenced in a study of T-cell memory formation after mild COVID-19. TCRdb passed the 5' RACE reads through MiXCR, listing each CDR3 protein once. The data contain around 310,000 distinct CDR3 sequences, roughly 15% of them singletons. What was sequenced was PBMCs or a T cell subset sorted from them (not recorded which). All receptors derive from a man in his late teens or twenties who had mild COVID-19 (a few samples of this study predate the infection). Cell type and time point are not known.

This clonotype has only a few counts. The rearrangement uses TRBV5-1 and TRBJ1-1, with a tentative D call TRBD1 (5 bases). The ends were cut back, 1 base at V and 1 base at J, with 8 bases in the middle. Germline-derived CDR1 and CDR2 are SGHRS and YFSETQ. The CDR3 is made up of 14 amino acids. The CDR3 spells CASSLLGRNTEAFF. CDR3 sequence (DNA): TGCGCCAGCAGCTTGCTGGGACGGAACACTGAAGCTTTCTTT.

The sample holds many counts of this clonotype. CDR3: CASSFPGGDEKLFF. The CDR3 DNA reads TGTGCCAGCAGCTTCCCCGGGGGCGATGAAAAACTGTTTTTT. This chain connects TRBV11-2 to TRBJ1-4; possibly TRBD1 for D (6 bases). Germline V gene sequence: CDR1 SGHAT, CDR2 FQNNGV. Deletions cut 3 bases from V and 6 bases from J, with 11 bases between. The CDR3 covers 14 residues.

This clonotype has more than one count but fewer than ten. The gene calls are TRBV15 and TRBJ1-4; perhaps TRBD1 as D (6 bases). The CDR3 extends over 15 amino acids. From germline, CDR1 is LNHNV and CDR2 YYDKDF (reference sequence). Trimming shortened V by 1 base and J by 7 bases, and 13 bases separated the two germline ends. The CDR3 sequence: CATSRVSGAGEKLFF. The CDR3 DNA reads TGTGCCACCAGCAGAGTATCAGGGGCGGGTGAAAAACTGTTTTTT.

V and J are TRBV5-1 and TRBJ2-2; tentative D call: TRBD2 (6 bases). CDR3 length: 17 residues. Germline V gene sequence: CDR1 SGHRS, CDR2 YFSETQ. The V end was cut by 4 bases, the J end by 6 bases, with 22 bases between. CDR3 region: CASSLWGVDGSSGELFF. CDR3 coding DNA: TGCGCCAGCAGCCTGTGGGGGGTGGACGGATCTTCCGGGGAGCTGTTTTTT.

The CDR3 DNA reads TGCAGCGTTGAGGGACAGGGCTACGAGCAGTACTTC. It encodes CSVEGQGYEQYF. The rearrangement joins TRBV29-1 to TRBJ2-7; TRBD1 agrees at 9 bases. The germline CDR1 and CDR2 sequences are SQVTM and ANQGSEA. V gave up 3 bases and J gave up 3 bases; unmatched junction bases: 0. This CDR3 is built from 12 residues.

The table lists this clonotype with a few counts. The rearrangement joins TRBV7-8 to TRBJ2-1; 9 nucleotides align to TRBD2. Germline CDR1 SGHVS, CDR2 FQNEAQ. The V segment lost 2 bases and the J segment 4 bases; nucleotides outside the gene matches: 12. This CDR3 contains 18 residues. In DNA form, the CDR3 reads TGTGCCAGCAGCTTACCCCGCGGGGGGGCCAGTACTTACAATGAGCAGTTCTTC. Protein: CASSLPRGGASTYNEQFF.

The chain recombines TRBV6-5 with TRBJ1-1, with D uncertain. The CDR3 sequence is 14 residues long. Germline V CDR1 and CDR2: MNHEY, SVGAGI. Trimming took off 6 bases at V and 1 base at J, with 12 bases between the two ends. The CDR3 sequence is CASRRDGENTEAFF. CDR3 coding DNA: TGTGCCAGCAGGCGAGATGGGGAGAACACTGAAGCTTTCTTT.

This clonotype was seen only a few times. The gene calls are TRBV29-1 and TRBJ2-2; no definite D call. The germline V gene encodes CDR1 SQVTM and CDR2 ANQGSEA. Trimming removed 8 bases at V and 3 bases at J, with 7 bases between. The CDR3 loop spans 11 amino acids. The chain's CDR3 is CSFVDTGELFF. CDR3 in DNA: TGCAGCTTCGTAGACACCGGGGAGCTGTTTTTT.

This clonotype was recorded many times. V usage is TRBV5-1 and J usage is TRBJ2-5, with 7 bases lining up with TRBD2. V lost 5 bases to trimming and J lost 5 bases; unmatched junction nucleotides: 15. Germline CDR1 reads SGHRS; CDR2 reads YFSETQ. This CDR3 spans 16 amino acids. As DNA, the CDR3 is TGCGCCAGCAGTCGCGGTAACTCGGGGGGAATGGAGACCCAGTACTTC. Encoded protein: CASSRGNSGGMETQYF.

This clonotype was counted between two and nine times. The chain joins TRBV4-1 to TRBJ1-5; TRBD1 matches at 8 bases. The V gene end was trimmed by 3 bases and the J gene end by 7 bases; junction bases not matched to a gene: 8. CDR3 size: 15 residues. Germline assignment: CDR1 MGHRA and CDR2 YSYEKL. In DNA form, the CDR3 reads TGCGCCAGCAGCCAGGATGGACAGGGAGGACAGCCCCAGCATTTT. Protein: CASSQDGQGGQPQHF.

This clonotype was picked up a small number of times. The CDR3 sequence: CAWLGGEAFF. CDR3 nucleotide sequence: TGTGCCTGGTTGGGGGGTGAAGCTTTCTTT. The J gene is TRBJ1-1, the V gene TRBV30, with D possibly TRBD1 on 5 matching bases. CDR1 and CDR2 from the germline V gene are GTSNPN and SVGIG (reference sequence). V was trimmed by 5 bases and J by 7 bases, leaving 8 bases between them. The CDR3 is 10 amino acids.

This clonotype was seen a handful of times. J is TRBJ1-5 and V is TRBV20-1; 7 nucleotides line up with TRBD1. This CDR3 spans 13 amino acids. CDR1 is DFQATT, CDR2 SNEGSKA, per germline (reference sequence). The trim removed 6 bases at V and 9 bases at J, leaving 11 bases unmatched. CDR3 residues: CSAQDRDLGPQHF. The CDR3 region has the DNA TGCAGTGCCCAAGACAGGGACCTTGGGCCCCAGCATTTT.

This clonotype was observed a handful of times. The J gene is TRBJ1-5, the V gene TRBV4-3, with D unclear. The ends were cut back, 0 bases at V and 5 bases at J, with 8 bases in the middle. Germline CDR1 is LGHNA and CDR2 is YSLEER. This CDR3 contains 14 residues. The CDR3 sequence: CASSQEWRDQPQHF. As DNA, the CDR3 is TGCGCCAGCAGCCAAGAATGGCGAGATCAGCCCCAGCATTTT.